This paragraph reports one T cell receptor beta chain. It has no known antigen specificity. Per-base quality was not reported, and no clone a single base away is much larger than it. Adults with ileal or ileocolonic Crohn's disease for whom ileocolonic resection was indicated were considered eligible. Before DNA extraction, whole ileal mucosal biopsies were kept frozen at -80 degrees C. Genomic DNA was extracted from frozen whole biopsies using a TRizol-based method and was quantified with a NanoDrop 2000 spectrophotometer. CDR1 and CDR2, looked up from the germline V gene, are MGHRA and YSYEKL. V is reduced by 0 bases and J by 7 bases, leaving a spacing of 13 bases between them. The CDR3 contains 16 residues, cysteine and phenylalanine counted. The sequence is cut down to CDR3 DNA, 48 bases in frame from base 1. This specimen comes from a study of T cell repertoires in ileal Crohn's disease (dated 2019 in TCRdb). About the investigation overall: The median duration of disease was 7.5 to 9.5 years, and at the time of surgery 35% to 45% of patients were active smokers. A Rutgeerts score above i0 was used to define endoscopic postoperative recurrence. A total of some 170 mucosal samples from roughly 60 patients were sequenced, with samples obtained at several locations on the surgical specimen and at postoperative endoscopy. The study was conducted in parallel with a multicentre cohort that was designed to identify predictors of early endoscopic recurrence following ileocolonic resection. Every patient underwent surgery because of a complication, which was stricturing disease in about 60% and penetrating disease in 39%. The TCR repertoire was analysed in under 70 patients with Crohn's disease drawn from a prospective multicentre cohort. About half of the patients received postoperative therapy: over nine received thiopurines and roughly 19 received anti-TNF agents.

Overall study results and their limits: Endoscopic recurrence was linked to a higher percentage of high-frequency clones at surgery, and recurrence occurred in every patient whose clonality exceeded 26.8% (18/57). Sorted CD8 T cells carried more high-frequency clones than CD4 T cells, suggesting mucosal expansions were mainly CD8. Compared with non-smokers, patients who were active smokers at surgery showed a significantly higher proportion of clonal expansions (roughly 26% vs 20%, p=0.02). Mucosal CD4 and CD8 T cells were sorted and sequenced only in a subgroup of patients, the size of which was not stated.

For commercial TCRB immunosequencing, 400 to 550 nanograms of biopsy DNA were submitted for each sample. A two-step, amplification bias-controlled multiplex PCR was used by Adaptive Biotechnology to amplify CDR3 regions from genomic DNA. In the first PCR, primers covered every V and J gene segment, and in the second PCR, barcodes and Illumina adapters were added. An Illumina instrument was used to sequence the CDR3 libraries. The original pipeline was this. Vendor-provided pipelines were combined with custom analysis of raw data in R/Bioconductor under R version 3.3.0. Clonality, which ranges from 0 to 1, was calculated as the inverse of the normalised Shannon entropy across all productive clones. The repertoire share taken up by the top 100 clones defined high-frequency clones, and only clones that passed a 95% confidence test were kept. Overlap between samples was measured with the Morisita-Horn index, while repertoire diversity was measured with the Simpson index. Entries here come from immuneACCESS through TCRdb and include only in-frame sequences with V and J called. Some clones fail to appear in such tables; in the studies checked, an unresolved V gene covers under half of the shortfall, and the cause of the remainder is unknown. The V and J calls and the clone size are those of that table, but D and trimming were determined from the DNA. Present in this sample are under 35,000 clones, 80% of which were seen just once. Of the sample, 15% to 20% is held by the ten largest clones.

Rearrangement joined TRBV4-1 to TRBJ1-6; TRBD1 is a weak D gene call, 5 bases matching. Sequencing was carried out using ileal tissue. This sequence was found in an adult with Crohn's disease. CDR3 loop: CASSQDGGRGNSPLHF. At the DNA level, the sequence is TGCGCCAGCAGCCAAGATGGAGGACGGGGGAATTCACCCCTCCACTTT.